This record covers a single TCR beta chain. These data are taken from a study of T cell responses to AZD1222 COVID-19 vaccine. The repertoire was sequenced with immunoSEQ multiplex PCR; TCRdb's copy has only in-frame clones and lacks some. The data show 90,000 to 100,000 clones, approximately 91% seen once. V lost 4 bases and J 0 bases, leaving 15 bases between the germline ends. CDR3 size: 16 residues. CDR1 and CDR2 (germline): MNHEY, SVGAGI. The V call is TRBV6-5, the J call TRBJ1-1, with a tentative D call TRBD1 (5 bases). This sequence originates from an adult who received the AZD1222 COVID-19 vaccine. The specimen comprised peripheral blood, sampled 28 days after the second AZD1222 dose. The CDR3 loop reads CASSSPGRVMNTEAFF. The CDR3 nucleotides are TGTGCCAGCAGTTCCCCGGGACGGGTTATGAACACTGAAGCTTTCTTT.